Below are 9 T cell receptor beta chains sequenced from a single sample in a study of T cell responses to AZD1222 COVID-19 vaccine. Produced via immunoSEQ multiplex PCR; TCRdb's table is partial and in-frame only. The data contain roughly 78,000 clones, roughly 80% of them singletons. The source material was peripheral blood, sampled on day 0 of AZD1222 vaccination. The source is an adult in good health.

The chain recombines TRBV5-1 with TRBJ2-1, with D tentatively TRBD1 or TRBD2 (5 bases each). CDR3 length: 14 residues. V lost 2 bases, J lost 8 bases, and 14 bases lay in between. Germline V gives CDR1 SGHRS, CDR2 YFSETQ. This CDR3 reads CASSFSGRGDEQFF. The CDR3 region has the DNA TGCGCCAGCAGCTTCAGTGGAAGGGGAGATGAGCAGTTCTTC.

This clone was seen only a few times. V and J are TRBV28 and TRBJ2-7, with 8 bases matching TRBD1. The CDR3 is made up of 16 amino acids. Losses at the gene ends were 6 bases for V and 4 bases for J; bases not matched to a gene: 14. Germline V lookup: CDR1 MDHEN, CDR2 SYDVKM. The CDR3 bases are TGTGCCAGCAGCGGGGGACAGGCCCCATCCGCTTACGAGCAGTACTTC. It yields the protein CASSGGQAPSAYEQYF.

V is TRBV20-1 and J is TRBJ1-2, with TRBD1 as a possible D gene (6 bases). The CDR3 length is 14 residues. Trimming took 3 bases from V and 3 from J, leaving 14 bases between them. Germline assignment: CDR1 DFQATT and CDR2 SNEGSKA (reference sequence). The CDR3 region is CSASSQGRDYGYTF. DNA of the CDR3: TGCAGTGCTAGTTCCCAGGGGAGAGACTATGGCTACACCTTC.

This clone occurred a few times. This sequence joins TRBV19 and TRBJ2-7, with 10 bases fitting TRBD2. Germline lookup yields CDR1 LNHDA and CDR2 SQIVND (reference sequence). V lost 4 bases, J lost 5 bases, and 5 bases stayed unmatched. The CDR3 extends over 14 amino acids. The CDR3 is CASSTPGLANEQYF. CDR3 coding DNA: TGTGCCAGTAGTACCCCGGGACTAGCGAACGAGCAGTACTTC. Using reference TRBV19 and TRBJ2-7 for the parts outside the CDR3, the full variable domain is DGGITQSPKYLFRKEGQNVTLSCEQNLNHDAMYWYRQDPGQGLRLIYYSQIVNDFQKGDIAEGYSVSREKKESFPLTVTSAQKNPTAFYLCASSTPGLANEQYFGPGTRLTVT.

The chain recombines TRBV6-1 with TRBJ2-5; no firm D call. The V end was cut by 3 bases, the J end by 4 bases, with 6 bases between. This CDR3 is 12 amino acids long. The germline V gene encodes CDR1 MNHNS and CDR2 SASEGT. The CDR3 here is CASSETRETQYF. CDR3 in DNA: TGTGCCAGCAGTGAGACCAGAGAGACCCAGTACTTC.

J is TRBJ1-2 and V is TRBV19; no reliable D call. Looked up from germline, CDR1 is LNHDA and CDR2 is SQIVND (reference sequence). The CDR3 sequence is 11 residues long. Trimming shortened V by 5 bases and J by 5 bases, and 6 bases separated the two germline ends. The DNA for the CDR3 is TGTGCCAGTAGTCGGGAATATGGCTACACCTTC. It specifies CASSREYGYTF.

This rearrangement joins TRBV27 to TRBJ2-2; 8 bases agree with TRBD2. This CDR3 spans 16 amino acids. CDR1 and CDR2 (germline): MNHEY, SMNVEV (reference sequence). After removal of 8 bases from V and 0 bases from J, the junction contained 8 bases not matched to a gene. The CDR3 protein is CASAWAGRANTGELFF. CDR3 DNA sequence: TGTGCCAGCGCCTGGGCCGGGAGGGCGAACACCGGGGAGCTGTTTTTT.

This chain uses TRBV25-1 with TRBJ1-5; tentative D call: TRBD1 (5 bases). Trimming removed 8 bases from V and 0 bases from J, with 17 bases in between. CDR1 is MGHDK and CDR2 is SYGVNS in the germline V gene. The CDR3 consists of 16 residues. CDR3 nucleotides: TGTGCCAGCCCCCGGAGGGGTTTCATTAGCAATCAGCCCCAGCATTTT. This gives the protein CASPRRGFISNQPQHF.

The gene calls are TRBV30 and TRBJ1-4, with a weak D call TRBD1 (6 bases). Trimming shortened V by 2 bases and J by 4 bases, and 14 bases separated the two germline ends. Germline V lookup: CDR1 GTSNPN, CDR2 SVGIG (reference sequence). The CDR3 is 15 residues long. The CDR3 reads CAWSYDGQINEKLFF. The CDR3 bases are TGTGCCTGGAGTTACGACGGACAGATTAATGAAAAACTGTTTTTT.